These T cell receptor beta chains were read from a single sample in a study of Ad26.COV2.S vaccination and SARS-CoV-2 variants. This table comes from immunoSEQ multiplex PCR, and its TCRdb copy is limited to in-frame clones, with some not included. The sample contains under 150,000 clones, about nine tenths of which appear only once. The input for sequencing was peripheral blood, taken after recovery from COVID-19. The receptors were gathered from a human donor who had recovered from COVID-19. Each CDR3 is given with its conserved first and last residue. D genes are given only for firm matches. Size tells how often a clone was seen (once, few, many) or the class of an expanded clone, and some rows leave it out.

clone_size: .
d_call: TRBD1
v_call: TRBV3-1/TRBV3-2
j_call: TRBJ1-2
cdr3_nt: TGTGCCAGCAGCCTGAGCCGGGACAGGGGGCTGGATGGCTACACCTTC
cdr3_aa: CASSLSRDRGLDGYTF

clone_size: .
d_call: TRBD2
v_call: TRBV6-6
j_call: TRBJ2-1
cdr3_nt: TGTGCCAGTCAAAGAGCGGGGGGCGGGGATGAGCAGTTCTTC
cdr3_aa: CASQRAGGGDEQFF

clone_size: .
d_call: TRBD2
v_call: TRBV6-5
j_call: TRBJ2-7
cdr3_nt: TGTGCCAGCAGTTACGGGGCGGGGGGCACCTACGAGCAGTACTTC
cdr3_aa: CASSYGAGGTYEQYF

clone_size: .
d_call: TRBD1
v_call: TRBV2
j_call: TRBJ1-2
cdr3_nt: TGTGCCAGCAGTGAAGTGGGACAGTCCAAGGGGTATGGCTACACCTTC
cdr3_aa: CASSEVGQSKGYGYTF

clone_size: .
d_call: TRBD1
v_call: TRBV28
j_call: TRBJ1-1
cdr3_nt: TGTGCCAGCAATACACAGGGGGCGCTTAAGACTGAAGCTTTCTTT
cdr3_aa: CASNTQGALKTEAFF

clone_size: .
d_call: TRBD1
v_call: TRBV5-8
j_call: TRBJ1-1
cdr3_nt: TGTGCCAGCACCGGGGGACAGCAATACACTGAAGCTTTCTTT
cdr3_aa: CASTGGQQYTEAFF

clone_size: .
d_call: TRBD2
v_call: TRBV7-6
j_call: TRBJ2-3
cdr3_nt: TGTGCCAGCAGCGAGACTAGCGGGGGGCCAAATACGCAGTATTTT
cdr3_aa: CASSETSGGPNTQYF

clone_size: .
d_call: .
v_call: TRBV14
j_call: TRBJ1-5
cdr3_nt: TGTGCCAGCAGCCAGGGGTACCAGCCCCAGCATTTT
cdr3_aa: CASSQGYQPQHF

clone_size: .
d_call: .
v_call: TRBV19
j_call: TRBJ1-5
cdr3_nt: TGTGCCAGTAGTATGAGGACAGACAACAATCAGCCCCAGCATTTT
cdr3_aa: CASSMRTDNNQPQHF

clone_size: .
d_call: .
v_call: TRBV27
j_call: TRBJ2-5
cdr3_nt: TGTGCCAGCAGTTTACTAGCCGGGGGCCAAGAGACCCAGTACTTC
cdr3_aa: CASSLLAGGQETQYF

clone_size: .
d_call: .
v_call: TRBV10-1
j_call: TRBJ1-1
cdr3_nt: TGCGCCAGCAGTAAAGGGGGAGGTACTGAAGCTTTCTTT
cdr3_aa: CASSKGGGTEAFF

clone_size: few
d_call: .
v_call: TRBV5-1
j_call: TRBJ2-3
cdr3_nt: TGCGCCAGCAGTCCCCGGGGCCAAGGGCCAGATTCCGCAGATACGCAGTATTTT
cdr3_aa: CASSPRGQGPDSADTQYF

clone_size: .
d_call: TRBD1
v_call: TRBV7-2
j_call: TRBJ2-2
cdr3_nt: TGTGCCAGCAGCTATACAGGGGGGCCTACCGGGGAGCTGTTTTTT
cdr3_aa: CASSYTGGPTGELFF

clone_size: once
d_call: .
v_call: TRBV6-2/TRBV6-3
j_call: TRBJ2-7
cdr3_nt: TGTGCCAGCAGTTACTCGATGGGGGGGGCGACCTCCTACGAGCAGTACTTC
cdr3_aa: CASSYSMGGATSYEQYF

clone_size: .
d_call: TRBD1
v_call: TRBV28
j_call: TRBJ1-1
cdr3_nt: TGTGCCAGCAGTGGGACAGGGGGCACGAACACTGAAGCTTTCTTT
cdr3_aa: CASSGTGGTNTEAFF

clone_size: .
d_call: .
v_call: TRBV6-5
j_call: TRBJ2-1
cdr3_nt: TGTGCCAGCAAAGGGGGGCGGGAGCAGTTCTTC
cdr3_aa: CASKGGREQFF

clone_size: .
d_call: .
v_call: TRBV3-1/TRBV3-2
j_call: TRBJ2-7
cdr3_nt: TGTGCCAGCAGCCTAGGAGGGACTCCTACCTACGAGCAGTACTTC
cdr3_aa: CASSLGGTPTYEQYF

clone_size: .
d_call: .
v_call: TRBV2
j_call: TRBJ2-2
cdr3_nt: TGTGCCAGCAGTGAATGGGATGTCACCGGGGAGCTGTTTTTT
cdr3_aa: CASSEWDVTGELFF

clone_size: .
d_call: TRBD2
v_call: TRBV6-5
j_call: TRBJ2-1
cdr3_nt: TGTGCCAGCAGCCGACTAGCGGGGTTAAACAATGAGCAGTTCTTC
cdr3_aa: CASSRLAGLNNEQFF

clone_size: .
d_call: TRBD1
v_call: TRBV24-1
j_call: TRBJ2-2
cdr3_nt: TGTGCCACCAGTGATTCAGGACAGGGGCCCACCGGGGAGCTGTTTTTT
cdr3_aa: CATSDSGQGPTGELFF

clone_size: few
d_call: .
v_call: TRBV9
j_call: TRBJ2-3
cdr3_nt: TGTGCCAGCAGTGCTGGGGGTGATAGCACAGATACGCAGTATTTT
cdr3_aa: CASSAGGDSTDTQYF

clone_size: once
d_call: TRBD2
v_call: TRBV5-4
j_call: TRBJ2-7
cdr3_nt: TGTGCCAGCAGCTCGGGACTAGCGGGGGGCACGAGCTCCTACGAGCAGTACTTC
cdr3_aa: CASSSGLAGGTSSYEQYF

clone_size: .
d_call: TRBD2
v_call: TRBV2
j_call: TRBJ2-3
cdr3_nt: TGTGCCAGTATGCTCGGGACTAGCGGGGGGTGGAGCACAGATACGCAGTATTTT
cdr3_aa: CASMLGTSGGWSTDTQYF

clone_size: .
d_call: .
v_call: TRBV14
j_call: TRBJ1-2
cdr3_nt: TGTGCCAGCAGCCTTCCATCTAACTATGGCTACACCTTC
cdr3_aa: CASSLPSNYGYTF

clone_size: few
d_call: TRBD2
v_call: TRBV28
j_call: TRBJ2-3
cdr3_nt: TGTGCCAGCAGTTTACCGGGGGGGCCGGGCACAGATACGCAGTATTTT
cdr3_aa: CASSLPGGPGTDTQYF

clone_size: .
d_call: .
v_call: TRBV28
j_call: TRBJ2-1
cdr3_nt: TGTGCCAGCAGTTCTCGACTTATCAATGAGCAGTTCTTC
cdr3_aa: CASSSRLINEQFF

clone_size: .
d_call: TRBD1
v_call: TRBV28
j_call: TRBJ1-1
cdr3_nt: TGTGCCAGCAGTTCCCCGGGACAGGGGACCACTGAAGCTTTCTTT
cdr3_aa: CASSSPGQGTTEAFF

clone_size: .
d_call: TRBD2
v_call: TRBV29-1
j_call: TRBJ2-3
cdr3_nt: TGCAGCGTTGAAGGGTTTAGCGGGGGAGCAGGTCATAGCACAGATACGCAGTATTTT
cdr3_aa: CSVEGFSGGAGHSTDTQYF

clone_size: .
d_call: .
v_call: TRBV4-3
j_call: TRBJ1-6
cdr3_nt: TGCGCCAGCAGCCAAGATTTTGGAGAAAGCTCCTATAATTCACCCCTCCACTTT
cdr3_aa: CASSQDFGESSYNSPLHF